This TCR beta chain was identified during a study of blood T cells in healthy people across ages. Only a few counts were recorded for this clonotype. A second PCR of 7 to 11 cycles used a sample-barcoded 5' primer and a J-beta primer mix. TCRdb fed the 5' RACE reads into MiXCR, producing one record per CDR3 protein. The top ten hold 22% of the sample, which has roughly 800,000 distinct CDR3 sequences, 55% to 70% seen once. Material: blood. The receptor was derived from a man aged 30 to 45 in good health.

The CDR3, as DNA: TGTGCCAGCAGAAGGCTAGCGGGGCTAGCCGATGGGATGGGCTACAATGAGCAGTTCTTC. It specifies CASRRLAGLADGMGYNEQFF. This chain connects TRBV5-5 to TRBJ2-1, with 9 nucleotides matching TRBD2. Germline loops: CDR1 SGHKS, CDR2 YYEKEE (reference sequence). The CDR3 spans 20 residues. V gave up 5 bases and J gave up 3 bases; unmatched junction bases: 21.